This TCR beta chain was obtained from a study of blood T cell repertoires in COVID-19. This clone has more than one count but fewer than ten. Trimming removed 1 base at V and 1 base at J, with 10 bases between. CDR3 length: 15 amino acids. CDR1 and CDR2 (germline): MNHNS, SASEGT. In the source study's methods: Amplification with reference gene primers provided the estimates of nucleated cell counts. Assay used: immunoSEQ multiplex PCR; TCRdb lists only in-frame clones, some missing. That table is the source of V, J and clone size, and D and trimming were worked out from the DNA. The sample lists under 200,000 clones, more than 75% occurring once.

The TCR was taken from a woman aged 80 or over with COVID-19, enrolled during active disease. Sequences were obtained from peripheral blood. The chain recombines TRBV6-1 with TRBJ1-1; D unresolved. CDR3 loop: CASSEGGPRNTEAFF. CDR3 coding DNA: TGTGCCAGCAGTGAAGGCGGTCCCAGGAACACTGAAGCTTTCTTT.